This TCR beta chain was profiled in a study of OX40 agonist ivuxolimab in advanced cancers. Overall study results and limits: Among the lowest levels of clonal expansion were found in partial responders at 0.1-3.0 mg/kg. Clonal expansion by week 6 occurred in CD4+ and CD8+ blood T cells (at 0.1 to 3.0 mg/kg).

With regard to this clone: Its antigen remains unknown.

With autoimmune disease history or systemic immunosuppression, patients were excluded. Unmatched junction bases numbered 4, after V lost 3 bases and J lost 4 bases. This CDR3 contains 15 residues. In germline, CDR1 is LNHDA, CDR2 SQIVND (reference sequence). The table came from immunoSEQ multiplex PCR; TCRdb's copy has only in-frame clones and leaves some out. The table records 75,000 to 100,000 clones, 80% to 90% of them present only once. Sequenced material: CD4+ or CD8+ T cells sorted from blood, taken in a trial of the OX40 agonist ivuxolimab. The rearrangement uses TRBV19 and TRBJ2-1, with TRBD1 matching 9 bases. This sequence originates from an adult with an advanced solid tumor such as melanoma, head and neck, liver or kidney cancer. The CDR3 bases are TGTGCCAGTAGTATTGACAGGGGGAGGTACAATGAGCAGTTCTTC. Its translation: CASSIDRGRYNEQFF.